This TCR beta chain was recovered during a study of early stage breast cancer tumors. Study-wide findings and caveats: Tumors had about 2.5-fold higher T cell density and higher clonality than adjacent normal breast tissue. Bulk DNA sequencing of unsorted cells missed chain pairing and markers. Blood repertoires resembled normal breast more than tumor.

CDR3 length: 14 residues. Trimming took 7 bases from V and 4 from J; bases not matched to a gene: 9. Germline V gene sequence: CDR1 SEHNR, CDR2 FQNEAQ (reference sequence). Of note for this clone: Its antigen remains unidentified.

Each sample had two DNA replicates, 0.5 ug blood or about 1.5 ug tissue. Assay: immunoSEQ multiplex PCR; the TCRdb copy retains only in-frame clones and omits some. In the table there are around 53,000 clones, under 95% of which are singletons. The source material was blood. The source is a person aged 65-85 years with breast cancer. The chain combines TRBV7-9 with TRBJ1-2; TRBD1 agrees at 7 bases. The CDR3 is CASNIQGSGYGYTF. CDR3 sequence (DNA): TGTGCCAGCAACATACAGGGGAGCGGCTATGGCTACACCTTC.